Presented here are 31 T cell receptor beta chains from one specimen sequenced in a study of blood T cell repertoires in COVID-19. Assay: immunoSEQ multiplex PCR; the TCRdb copy retains only in-frame clones and omits some. The sample lists about 75,000 clones, about 88% occurring once. Sequencing used peripheral blood. The source of these receptors is a human donor in a cohort sampled during active COVID-19.

The rearrangement joins TRBV11-2 to TRBJ1-5; unclear D gene. Germline CDR1 reads SGHAT; CDR2 reads FQNNGV. The CDR3 is made up of 13 amino acids. With 0 bases removed from V and 6 bases from J, the gap between germline ends came to 6 bases. This CDR3 is CASSLERSQPQHF. CDR3 DNA sequence: TGTGCCAGCAGCTTAGAGCGGAGTCAGCCCCAGCATTTT.

This clone was detected once. The chain employs TRBV29-1 and TRBJ2-1, with 7 bases matching TRBD2. V shed 1 base, J shed 5 bases, and the junction held 5 bases outside the gene matches. There are 14 residues in the CDR3. CDR1 is SQVTM and CDR2 is ANQGSEA in the germline V gene. CDR3 coding DNA: TGCAGCGTTGAAGTCCAGCGGGGCCACAATGAGCAGTTCTTC. Amino acids: CSVEVQRGHNEQFF.

This chain joins TRBV3-1 (or the pseudogene TRBV3-2) and TRBJ2-5; 10 nucleotides agree with TRBD2. The CDR3 has 17 residues. Germline assignment: CDR1 LGHDT and CDR2 YNNKEL (reference sequence). V shed 0 bases and J 4 bases; nucleotides not matched to a gene: 8. CDR3 loop: CASSQDRSGGALETQYF. CDR3 nucleotides: TGTGCCAGCAGCCAAGATCGGAGCGGGGGGGCGTTAGAGACCCAGTACTTC.

The chain joins TRBV3-1 (or the pseudogene TRBV3-2) to TRBJ2-7; a weak D match, TRBD1 (6 bases). Per the germline V gene, CDR1 is LGHDT and CDR2 is YNNKEL (reference sequence). The CDR3 runs to 16 residues. The ends were cut back, 6 bases at V and 1 base at J, with 19 bases in the middle. This CDR3 reads CASSQSTGIISYEQYF. The DNA for the CDR3 is TGTGCCAGCAGTCAAAGTACAGGGATTATTTCCTACGAGCAGTACTTC.

V is TRBV5-1 and J is TRBJ2-7; 11 nucleotides line up with TRBD2. J gave up 2 bases and V 5 bases, and 3 bases lay outside the gene matches. Germline V CDR1 and CDR2: SGHRS, YFSETQ. The CDR3 contains 14 residues. CDR3 in DNA: TGCGCCAGCAGGCTAGCGGGAGGCCCCTACGAGCAGTACTTC. Its protein is CASRLAGGPYEQYF.

The rearrangement joins TRBV7-2 to TRBJ2-1; 16 bases fit TRBD2. J was trimmed by 7 bases and V by 4 bases; bases with no gene match: 7. Germline CDR1 is SGHTA and CDR2 is FQGNSA. This CDR3 is built from 17 residues. Here the CDR3 reads CASSSPGLAGGLNEQFF. The CDR3, as DNA: TGTGCCAGCAGCTCCCCGGGACTAGCGGGGGGGCTGAATGAGCAGTTCTTC.

The J gene is TRBJ2-1, the V gene TRBV7-8; 9 bases match TRBD2. CDR3 size: 16 residues. Germline V lookup: CDR1 SGHVS, CDR2 FQNEAQ. Trimming at V came to 7 bases and at J to 5 bases, leaving 12 bases not matched to a gene. The CDR3: CASIDLGLAGNNEQFF. In DNA, the CDR3 is TGTGCCAGCATCGATCTGGGCCTAGCGGGAAACAATGAGCAGTTCTTC. Full variable domain (rest looked up from reference TRBV7-8 and TRBJ2-1): GAGVSQSPRYKVAKRGQDVALRCDPISGHVSLFWYQQALGQGPEFLTYFQNEAQLDKSGLPSDRFFAERPEGSVSTLKIQRTQQEDSAVYLCASIDLGLAGNNEQFFGPGTRLTVL.

This clone was recorded only once. The V call is TRBV11-3, the J call TRBJ1-6, with D tentatively TRBD1 (6 bases). V was pared by 2 bases and J by 7 bases, with 12 bases between. CDR1 is SGHNT, CDR2 YENEEA, per germline. This CDR3 has 15 amino acids. CDR3 amino acids: CASSLNGGANSPLHF. The DNA for the CDR3 is TGTGCCAGCAGCTTAAATGGGGGGGCAAATTCACCCCTCCACTTT.

The chain joins TRBV9 to TRBJ1-5; D is undetermined. CDR3 length: 15 amino acids. Trimming stripped 0 bases from V and 4 bases from J, with 11 bases between. From germline, CDR1 is SGDLS and CDR2 YYNGEE. For the CDR3, the DNA is TGTGCCAGCAGCGTAGACGTGGGAGCTAATCAGCCCCAGCATTTT. Translation: CASSVDVGANQPQHF.

J is TRBJ2-7 and V is TRBV6-2 or TRBV6-3; 8 bases line up with TRBD2. This CDR3 is 15 amino acids long. The trim removed 2 bases at V and 4 bases at J, leaving 7 bases unmatched. From germline, CDR1 is MNHEY and CDR2 SVGEGT. CDR3 DNA sequence: TGTGCCAGCAGTTACGTGGGAGCGGGGGAGTACGAGCAGTACTTC. Translated: CASSYVGAGEYEQYF.

V is TRBV7-3 and J is TRBJ2-1; 7 positions agree with TRBD2. Unmatched junction bases numbered 7, after V lost 5 bases and J lost 0 bases. The CDR3 is made up of 16 amino acids. The germline V gene has CDR1 SGHTA and CDR2 FQGTGA. The CDR3 DNA sequence: TGTGCCAGCAGCCATATAGCGGGTACCTCCTACAATGAGCAGTTCTTC. Translated: CASSHIAGTSYNEQFF.

The chain links TRBV5-1 to TRBJ2-7, with D perhaps matching TRBD2 (5 bases). This CDR3 comprises 12 residues. The germline V and J ends were trimmed by 4 bases and 7 bases, with 12 bases remaining between them. Germline loops: CDR1 SGHRS, CDR2 YFSETQ. The CDR3 protein is CASSPRGLEQYF. CDR3 nucleotide sequence: TGCGCCAGCAGCCCTCGGGGTCTGGAGCAGTACTTC. Full variable domain (missing parts from reference TRBV5-1 and TRBJ2-7): KAGVTQTPRYLIKTRGQQVTLSCSPISGHRSVSWYQQTPGQGLQFLFEYFSETQRNKGNFPGRFSGRQFSNSRSEMNVSTLELGDSALYLCASSPRGLEQYFGPGTRLTVT.

In its sample, this clone was seen once. The genes are TRBV27 and TRBJ2-7; tentatively, D is TRBD1 (5 bases). This CDR3 comprises 11 residues. V was trimmed by 6 bases and J by 5 bases, leaving 8 bases between them. Germline CDR1 and CDR2: MNHEY and SMNVEV (reference sequence). The CDR3 is CASSQGNEQYF. The CDR3 DNA sequence: TGTGCCAGCAGCCAGGGTAACGAGCAGTACTTC.

V is TRBV6-5 and J is TRBJ2-7; 8 nucleotides match TRBD2. This CDR3 spans 14 amino acids. The germline V gene encodes CDR1 MNHEY and CDR2 SVGAGI. The J segment lost 4 bases and the V segment lost 3 bases, leaving 5 bases of the junction unmatched. The CDR3 protein is CASSYGGGRYEQYF. DNA of the CDR3: TGTGCCAGCAGTTATGGCGGGGGGCGATACGAGCAGTACTTC.

The chain employs TRBV14 and TRBJ2-7, with 7 bases lining up with TRBD2. V lost 5 bases to trimming and J lost 4 bases; unmatched junction nucleotides: 8. Germline CDR1 is SGHDN and CDR2 is FVKESK. There are 14 residues in the CDR3. This chain's CDR3 is CASSSRLAGYEQYF. CDR3 coding DNA: TGTGCCAGCAGCTCCCGACTAGCTGGGTACGAGCAGTACTTC. Drawing the rest from reference TRBV14 and TRBJ2-7, the complete variable domain is EAGVTQFPSHSVIEKGQTVTLRCDPISGHDNLYWYRRVMGKEIKFLLHFVKESKQDESGMPNNRFLAERTGGTYSTLKVQPAELEDSGVYFCASSSRLAGYEQYFGPGTRLTVT.

This chain connects TRBV10-3 to TRBJ1-2, with D maybe TRBD1 (6 bases). From germline, CDR1 is ENHRY and CDR2 SYGVKD. CDR3 size: 16 residues. Deletions cut 5 bases from V and 0 bases from J, with 16 bases between. The CDR3 reads CAISRPQGKTNYGYTF. The CDR3 nucleotides read TGTGCCATCAGTCGTCCTCAGGGGAAAACTAACTATGGCTACACCTTC.

This chain links TRBV19 with TRBJ2-5; 8 nucleotides line up with TRBD2. The CDR3 length is 13 residues. Per the germline V gene, CDR1 is LNHDA and CDR2 is SQIVND (reference sequence). V lost 7 bases and J lost 5; bases outside the gene matches: 6. The CDR3 DNA sequence: TGTGCCAGTAACCGGGGGGGACGGGAGACCCAGTACTTC. As protein: CASNRGGRETQYF. Based on the CDR3 plus reference TRBV19 and TRBJ2-5, the full variable domain is DGGITQSPKYLFRKEGQNVTLSCEQNLNHDAMYWYRQDPGQGLRLIYYSQIVNDFQKGDIAEGYSVSREKKESFPLTVTSAQKNPTAFYLCASNRGGRETQYFGPGTRLLVL.

This chain joins TRBV5-1 and TRBJ2-1, with 12 bases matching TRBD2. CDR3 length: 16 residues. The V and J ends lost 5 bases and 4 bases, in that order; junction bases with no gene match: 7. CDR1 and CDR2 from the germline V gene are SGHRS and YFSETQ. The CDR3 protein is CASSWGLAGDYNEQFF. The CDR3 DNA reads as TGCGCCAGCAGTTGGGGACTAGCGGGCGATTACAATGAGCAGTTCTTC. The full variable domain, completed using reference TRBV5-1 and TRBJ2-1, is KAGVTQTPRYLIKTRGQQVTLSCSPISGHRSVSWYQQTPGQGLQFLFEYFSETQRNKGNFPGRFSGRQFSNSRSEMNVSTLELGDSALYLCASSWGLAGDYNEQFFGPGTRLTVL.

The rearrangement links TRBV28 to TRBJ2-7; TRBD1 matches 7 bases. J lost 5 bases, V lost 4 bases, and 11 bases had no gene match. CDR1 and CDR2 (germline): MDHEN, SYDVKM. The CDR3 covers 15 residues. The CDR3 spells CASSSDRVKFDEQYF. The DNA of the CDR3 is TGTGCCAGCAGTTCCGACAGGGTAAAATTCGACGAGCAGTACTTC.

The chain joins TRBV5-4 to TRBJ2-5; 8 bases match TRBD1. CDR3 size: 15 residues. Losses at the gene ends were 4 bases for V and 5 bases for J; bases not matched to a gene: 10. CDR1 is SGHNT and CDR2 is YYREEE in the germline V gene (reference sequence). The CDR3 DNA reads as TGTGCCAGCAGCACTATCCAGGGGGCAACGGAGACCCAGTACTTC. Amino acids: CASSTIQGATETQYF.

The chain's CDR3 is CASSFQGNYGYTF. CDR3 DNA sequence: TGTGCCAGCAGTTTCCAGGGGAACTATGGCTACACCTTC. The genes are TRBV27 and TRBJ1-2; a weak D match, TRBD1 (6 bases). The ends were cut back, 3 bases at V and 2 bases at J, with 7 bases in the middle. Germline CDR1 is MNHEY and CDR2 is SMNVEV (reference sequence). This CDR3 has 13 amino acids.

V gene TRBV5-1 combines with J gene TRBJ1-1; the match to TRBD1 covers 7 bases. The germline V gene has CDR1 SGHRS and CDR2 YFSETQ. The trim removed 4 bases at V and 7 bases at J, leaving 7 bases unmatched. CDR3 size: 13 residues. In nucleotides, the CDR3 is TGCGCCAGCAGCCATCGACAGGGACTTGAAGCTTTCTTT. Translating it yields CASSHRQGLEAFF.

The chain employs TRBV7-9 and TRBJ1-2; D might be TRBD1 (6 bases). The CDR3 spans 14 residues. Germline-derived CDR1 and CDR2 are SEHNR and FQNEAQ (reference sequence). The ends were cut back, 5 bases at V and 6 bases at J, with 16 bases in the middle. For the CDR3, the DNA is TGTGCCAGCAGCCAGGACAGTTGGGTTAATGGCTACACCTTC. Encoded protein: CASSQDSWVNGYTF.

The chain combines TRBV12-3 or TRBV12-4 with TRBJ2-1, with D possibly being TRBD1 (6 bases). V gave up 2 bases and J gave up 12 bases, with 11 bases separating them. The length of the CDR3 is 12 residues. CDR3 in amino acids: CASSLNRVTQFF. CDR3 DNA sequence: TGTGCCAGCAGTTTAAACAGGGTTACGCAGTTCTTC.

Remarks on this clone: A much larger clone differs by one base, so this may be a read error. This chain links TRBV4-3 with TRBJ1-1; D is ambiguous. The CDR3 runs 15 residues. Trimming stripped 11 bases from V and 0 bases from J, with 19 bases between. The V gene's germline CDR1 is LGHNA and CDR2 YSLEER. In nucleotides, the CDR3 is TGCGCCTGCCCCCGACCCGGGTTCGTGAACACTGAAGCTTTCTTT. It translates to CACPRPGFVNTEAFF.

The rearrangement uses TRBV19 and TRBJ1-4; TRBD1 aligns across 8 bases. Per the germline V gene, CDR1 is LNHDA and CDR2 is SQIVND (reference sequence). The length of the CDR3 is 14 residues. With V trimmed by 2 bases and J by 7 bases, 3 bases remained unmatched. In nucleotides, the CDR3 is TGTGCCAGTAGTATACAGGGGGCGCGTGAAAAACTGTTTTTT. Amino acid sequence: CASSIQGAREKLFF.

V usage is TRBV3-1 (or the pseudogene TRBV3-2) and J usage is TRBJ2-1; D gene unclear. The CDR3 loop spans 12 amino acids. Per the germline V gene, CDR1 is LGHDT and CDR2 is YNNKEL (reference sequence). V was clipped by 1 base and J by 8 bases, with 6 bases between them. CDR3 coding DNA: TGTGCCAGCAGCCAAGCAGTGTATGAGCAGTTCTTC. Translation gives CASSQAVYEQFF.

This chain links TRBV5-1 with TRBJ2-2, with 7 nucleotides matching TRBD2. V was pared by 1 base and J by 0 bases, with 9 bases of the junction left unmatched. This CDR3 region has 18 residues. CDR1 and CDR2 (germline): SGHRS, YFSETQ. The CDR3 region is CASSLSVRGRANTGELFF. CDR3 coding DNA: TGCGCCAGCAGCTTGAGTGTACGAGGGAGGGCGAACACCGGGGAGCTGTTTTTT.

This clone was counted a few times. The J gene is TRBJ2-5, the V gene TRBV18; a weak D match, TRBD1 (6 bases). The CDR3 runs 13 residues. Germline values: CDR1 KGHSH, CDR2 LQKENI. V lost 6 bases and J 5 bases, leaving 13 bases between the germline ends. The CDR3 DNA sequence: TGTGCCAGCTCCCCAAGACAGGTCGAGACCCAGTACTTC. Amino acid sequence: CASSPRQVETQYF.

This chain joins TRBV2 and TRBJ2-7; the D gene is possibly TRBD1 (6 bases). CDR3 size: 14 residues. CDR1 SNHLY and CDR2 FYNNEI come from the germline V gene. Deletions cut 4 bases from V and 2 bases from J, with 12 bases between. The CDR3 spells CASSAERGTYEQYF. The CDR3 nucleotides are TGTGCCAGCAGTGCGGAGAGGGGGACCTACGAGCAGTACTTC.

The genes are TRBV9 and TRBJ2-5, with TRBD2 matching 8 bases. Trimming removed 2 bases from V and 6 bases from J; junction bases left unmatched: 6. The CDR3 is 14 amino acids. The germline V gene encodes CDR1 SGDLS and CDR2 YYNGEE. The CDR3 coding sequence is TGTGCCAGCAGCGTCAGCGGGAGTAGGAAGACCCAGTACTTC. It encodes CASSVSGSRKTQYF.